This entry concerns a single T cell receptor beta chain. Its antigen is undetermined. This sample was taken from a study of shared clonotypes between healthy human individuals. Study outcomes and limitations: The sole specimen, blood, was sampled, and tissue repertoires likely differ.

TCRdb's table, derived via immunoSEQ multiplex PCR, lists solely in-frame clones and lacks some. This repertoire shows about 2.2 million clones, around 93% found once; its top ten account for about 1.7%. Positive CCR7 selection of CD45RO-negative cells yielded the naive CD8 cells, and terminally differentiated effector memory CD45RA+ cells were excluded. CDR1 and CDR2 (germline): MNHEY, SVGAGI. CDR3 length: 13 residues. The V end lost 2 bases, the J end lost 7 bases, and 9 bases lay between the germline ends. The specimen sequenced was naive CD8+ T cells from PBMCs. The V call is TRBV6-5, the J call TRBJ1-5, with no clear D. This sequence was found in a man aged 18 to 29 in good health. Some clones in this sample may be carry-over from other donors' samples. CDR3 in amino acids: CASSYPQAQPQHF. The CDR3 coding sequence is TGTGCCAGCAGTTACCCCCAGGCACAGCCCCAGCATTTT.